One sample yielded the 3 T cell receptor beta chains listed below, sequenced in a study of blood T cell repertoires in COVID-19 (dated by TCRdb to the early 2020s). Library preparation used the immunoSEQ multiplex PCR assay. TCRdb carries this immuneACCESS record with in-frame sequences only. Its versions omit some clonotypes, under half of them owing to an unresolved V gene in the studies checked, with the rest unexplained. A total of 35,000 or so clones appear in this sample, just over 85% of them only once. The ten top clones hold 6.3% of the sample. Material for sequencing was peripheral blood. All receptors derive from a human donor in a cohort sampled during active COVID-19.

J is TRBJ1-1 and V is TRBV3-1 (or the pseudogene TRBV3-2); TRBD1 aligns across 7 bases. The germline V gene has CDR1 LGHDT and CDR2 YNNKEL (reference sequence). With 5 bases clipped from V and 3 bases from J, the junction kept 9 bases outside the gene matches. There are 15 residues in the CDR3. The CDR3 DNA reads TGTGCCAGCAGCACCCGACAGGGTACGGACACTGAAGCTTTCTTT. Translated, it gives CASSTRQGTDTEAFF.

V usage is TRBV6-1 and J usage is TRBJ2-7, with D possibly TRBD1 on 5 matching bases. Germline V gene data show CDR1 as MNHNS and CDR2 as SASEGT. The germline V and J ends were trimmed by 2 bases and 4 bases, with 9 bases remaining between them. The CDR3 extends over 13 amino acids. CDR3 sequence: CASSERAGYEQYF. CDR3 nucleotides: TGTGCCAGCAGTGAAAGGGCAGGGTACGAGCAGTACTTC.

This chain joins TRBV3-1 (or the pseudogene TRBV3-2) and TRBJ2-5, with D tentatively TRBD2 (7 bases). Looked up from germline, CDR1 is LGHDT and CDR2 is YNNKEL (reference sequence). CDR3 length: 15 residues. V shed 4 bases and J shed 2 bases, with 14 bases lying between them. CDR3 loop: CASSPGRGAQETQYF. The CDR3 DNA reads as TGTGCCAGCAGCCCCGGTCGGGGGGCTCAAGAGACCCAGTACTTC.